The rows below give T cell receptor beta chains drawn from one sample of a study of T cells in Graves' hyperthyroidism and ophthalmopathy. TCRdb called the multiplex PCR reads again in MiXCR, with one record for every CDR3 protein. The sample includes more than 300,000 distinct CDR3 sequences, about 15% of them seen just once. The sample consisted of blood. These receptors were obtained from a woman between 25 and 40 years old with Graves' ophthalmopathy. CDR3s include the opening cysteine and the closing phenylalanine or tryptophan. A D gene is named only where the DNA matches it firmly. Expanded clones get a size class; other rows say once, few or many, or leave the size out.

.	TRBV3-1	TRBJ1-5	many	CASSPGRDSNQPQHF	TGTGCCAGCAGCCCTGGGAGGGATAGCAATCAGCCCCAGCATTTT
.	TRBV27	TRBJ1-5	few	CASSSPAAGARNQPQHF	TGTGCCAGCAGTTCACCTGCGGCGGGGGCGAGGAATCAGCCCCAGCATTTT
.	TRBV12-3/TRBV12-4	TRBJ2-2	few	CASSSGRGSGAGNTGELFF	TGTGCCAGCAGTTCCGGGCGGGGGTCAGGGGCGGGGAACACCGGGGAGCTGTTTTTT
.	TRBV4-2	TRBJ2-3	.	CASSQDQSRASTDTQYF	TGTGCCAGCAGCCAAGATCAAAGCCGTGCTAGCACAGATACGCAGTATTTT
TRBD1	TRBV2	TRBJ2-2	many	CATSHGQGRNTGELFF	TGTGCCACCTCCCACGGACAGGGTAGGAACACCGGGGAGCTGTTTTTT
.	TRBV2	TRBJ1-3	many	CANGRDPAGDTIYF	TGTGCCAACGGCCGGGACCCGGCGGGAGACACCATATATTTT
.	TRBV27	TRBJ1-6	many	CASSLYPGSSYNSPLHF	TGTGCCAGCAGTTTATATCCGGGGAGCTCCTATAATTCACCCCTCCACTTT
.	TRBV5-5	TRBJ1-5	many	CASSRVVGQPQHF	TGTGCCAGCAGTAGGGTGGTAGGTCAGCCCCAGCATTTT
TRBD2	TRBV7-2	TRBJ2-3	many	CASSSTSGGNTDTQYF	TGTGCCAGCAGCTCGACTAGCGGGGGAAACACAGATACGCAGTATTTT
.	TRBV15	TRBJ1-1	many	CATSRDQGTEAFF	TGTGCCACCAGCAGAGATCAAGGGACCGAAGCTTTCTTT
.	TRBV11-3	TRBJ2-1	many	CASSHQDISGEQFF	TGTGCCAGCAGCCACCAGGATATCAGCGGTGAGCAGTTCTTC
.	TRBV30	TRBJ1-2	.	CAWSVRGGLNYGYTF	TGTGCCTGGAGTGTAAGGGGGGGCCTTAACTATGGCTACACCTTC
TRBD1	TRBV7-6	TRBJ2-7	.	CASSSQTSGTGTYEQYF	TGTGCCAGCAGCTCCCAAACCTCCGGGACAGGGACCTACGAGCAGTACTTC
TRBD1	TRBV28	TRBJ1-2	few	CASRNDRGFGYTF	TGTGCCAGCAGAAATGACAGGGGGTTTGGCTACACCTTC
.	TRBV3-1	TRBJ2-3	many	CASSPRLWTLADTQYF	TGTGCCAGCAGCCCAAGATTGTGGACATTGGCAGATACGCAGTATTTT
TRBD1	TRBV15	TRBJ1-5	many	CATSGRQGGQPQHF	TGTGCCACCAGCGGGAGACAGGGCGGGCAGCCCCAGCATTTT
.	TRBV30	TRBJ1-2	many	CAWLKGFYGYTF	TGTGCCTGGCTTAAGGGATTCTATGGCTACACCTTC
.	TRBV6-2/TRBV6-3	TRBJ1-1	.	CASSPSAAANTEAFF	TGTGCCAGCAGTCCTTCGGCAGCCGCGAACACTGAAGCTTTCTTT
TRBD2	TRBV28	TRBJ2-7	.	CASSSTSGRPWSEQYF	TGTGCCAGCAGTTCGACTAGCGGGAGGCCGTGGTCCGAGCAGTACTTC
TRBD2	TRBV7-2	TRBJ2-2	many	CASSLGGRGAANTGELFF	TGTGCCAGCAGCTTAGGAGGGCGGGGGGCCGCGAACACCGGGGAGCTGTTTTTT
.	TRBV7-8	TRBJ1-2	few	CASSLGVSSNYGYTF	TGTGCCAGCAGCTTAGGGGTCAGTTCGAACTATGGCTACACCTTC
.	TRBV13	TRBJ2-3	many	CASSFRLFRTDTQYF	TGTGCCAGCAGCTTCCGACTCTTTCGCACAGATACGCAGTATTTT
TRBD1	TRBV15	TRBJ1-2	few	CATSRGTGIKYGYTF	TGTGCCACCAGCAGAGGGACAGGTATCAAATATGGCTACACCTTC
.	TRBV3-1	TRBJ2-2	many	CASRLLGGADGELFF	TGTGCCAGCAGGCTTTTGGGGGGCGCTGACGGGGAGCTGTTTTTT
TRBD1	TRBV6-1	TRBJ1-1	.	CASSPKPGTGGVGFMNTEAFF	TGTGCCAGCAGTCCAAAGCCCGGGACAGGGGGAGTAGGTTTTATGAACACTGAAGCTTTCTTT
TRBD2	TRBV7-3	TRBJ2-7	.	CASSSGTQDSYEQYF	TGTGCCAGCAGCAGCGGGACGCAAGACTCCTACGAGCAGTACTTC
.	TRBV20-1	TRBJ2-1	.	CSFPEGAGETQFF	TGCAGTTTCCCGGAGGGGGCCGGAGAGACCCAGTTCTTC
.	TRBV20-1	TRBJ1-5	many	CSARVWAGLGDGQPQHF	TGCAGTGCTCGGGTCTGGGCAGGCCTCGGGGATGGTCAGCCCCAGCATTTT
.	TRBV18	TRBJ1-1	many	CASSPLDPNTEAFF	TGTGCCAGCTCACCACTCGACCCGAACACTGAAGCTTTCTTT
.	TRBV5-6	TRBJ1-5	few	CASSLGDISQPQHF	TGTGCCAGCAGCTTGGGTGACATCAGTCAGCCCCAGCATTTT
.	TRBV28	TRBJ2-3	many	CASSFLRGPSTDTQYF	TGTGCCAGCAGTTTTTTGAGGGGCCCTTCCACAGATACGCAGTATTTT
.	TRBV7-8	TRBJ1-6	many	CASSLDGYYNSPLHF	TGTGCCAGCAGCTTAGACGGATACTATAATTCACCCCTCCACTTT
.	TRBV7-8	TRBJ2-2	many	CASSRGRTRTGELFF	TGTGCCAGCAGCCGAGGGAGGACGAGGACCGGGGAGCTGTTTTTT
.	TRBV20-1	TRBJ1-2	.	CSARGDIGDYGYTF	TGCAGTGCTAGGGGAGACATTGGGGACTATGGCTACACCTTC
TRBD2	TRBV11-2	TRBJ2-5	many	CASSFASGGPQETQYF	TGTGCCAGCAGCTTCGCTAGCGGGGGCCCCCAAGAGACCCAGTACTTC
.	TRBV6-5	TRBJ2-2	few	CASSYSMSEGGQFF	TGTGCCAGCAGTTACTCAATGTCCGAGGGAGGCCAGTTTTTT
TRBD2	TRBV20-1	TRBJ2-5	many	CSASRGAGGEETQYF	TGCAGTGCTAGCCGAGGGGCGGGGGGGGAAGAGACCCAGTACTTC
.	TRBV29-1	TRBJ2-7	many	CSVKQGSPGYEQYF	TGCAGCGTTAAGCAGGGTAGCCCGGGCTACGAGCAGTACTTC
.	TRBV30	TRBJ1-5	many	CAWSVRGRGRNQPQHF	TGTGCCTGGAGTGTACGGGGCAGGGGTAGGAATCAGCCCCAGCATTTT
.	TRBV5-8	TRBJ1-2	few	CASSLEEAGYGYTF	TGTGCCAGCAGCTTGGAAGAGGCCGGGTATGGCTACACCTTC
.	TRBV6-1	TRBJ2-7	many	CASTPGGVGSSYEQYF	TGTGCCAGCACCCCAGGAGGAGTGGGGAGCTCCTACGAGCAGTACTTC
.	TRBV28	TRBJ2-5	.	CASSLRLARQTQYF	TGTGCCAGCAGTTTACGGCTAGCGAGGCAGACCCAGTACTTC
.	TRBV19	TRBJ1-4	.	CASTNTLGLNEKLFF	TGTGCCAGTACTAACACCCTAGGACTGAATGAAAAACTGTTTTTT